This entry is about one T cell receptor (beta chain). Its specificity is unknown. Produced via immunoSEQ multiplex PCR; TCRdb's table is partial and in-frame only. The table lists around 71,000 clones, over 80% of them singletons, with around 2.8% in the top ten. These data come from a study of T cell responses to AZD1222 COVID-19 vaccine. There are 12 residues in the CDR3. The germline CDR1 and CDR2 sequences are SEHNR and FQNEAQ (reference sequence). Trimming removed 5 bases at V and 6 bases at J, with 11 bases between. Findings and caveats of the study: Sampling that yielded the repertoires occurred only after the peak T cell response.

The source was peripheral blood, collected on day 0 of AZD1222 vaccination. The receptor was isolated from an adult in good health. The rearrangement links TRBV7-9 to TRBJ2-7; no reliable D call. The CDR3: CASSPEVGEQYF. For the CDR3, the DNA is TGTGCCAGCAGCCCCGAGGTCGGCGAGCAGTACTTC.